The 21 T cell receptor beta chains below were found in one sample sequenced in a study of tumor-infiltrating lymphocytes in primary liver carcinoma (dated by TCRdb to the late 2010s). Blood RNA was extracted from unsorted whole blood using TRIzol reagent, and germline DNA was obtained with the DNeasy Blood & Tissue kit. Sequencing instrument: Illumina HiSeq 2500. Starting from approximately 500 ng total RNA, TCRbeta-specific cDNA was produced by reverse transcription with a constant-region primer and ProtoScript II reverse transcriptase. The TCRbeta libraries were prepared through three rounds of nested multiplex PCR following a slightly modified ARM-PCR procedure. Each of the first two PCR rounds ran for approximately 10 cycles using multiplex TRBV1-TRBV30 forward primers together with a Cbeta reverse primer. TCRdb passed the public sequencing reads through fastp at Q25 and MiXCR, retaining productive beta sequences. Records with the same CDR3 protein are collapsed into one entry carrying the most frequent genes and DNA. This sample is represented by about 200,000 distinct CDR3 sequences; 65% of them were singletons. The top ten hold 6% to 8.5% of the sample.

Sequenced: peripheral blood. The receptors shown here come from a woman aged 60-75 years with primary liver carcinoma and hepatitis B virus infection.

This clonotype came up many times. This rearrangement joins TRBV5-6 to TRBJ1-1; TRBD1 agrees at 7 bases. Germline loops: CDR1 SGHDT, CDR2 YYEEEE. The CDR3 spans 14 residues. V lost 0 bases to trimming and J lost 5 bases; unmatched junction nucleotides: 4. CDR3 nucleotides: TGTGCCAGCAGCTTGGACAGGGGTAAGACTGAAGCTTTCTTT. It encodes CASSLDRGKTEAFF.

Note on this clonotype: Sequence at one end of the junction differs from germline and may be a read error. The chain joins TRBV29-1 to TRBJ2-1, with D uncertain. CDR1 is SQVTM, CDR2 ANQGSEA, per germline. This CDR3 contains 12 residues. In nucleotides, the CDR3 is TGCAGCACCTCCAGGTGGGTCAATGGGCAGTTCTTC. It yields the protein CSTSRWVNGQFF.

In its sample, this clonotype was seen once. The genes are TRBV7-8 and TRBJ2-5; weak D call: TRBD1 (6 bases). Between the trimmed V and J ends, which lost 5 bases and 5 bases, there was a span of 21 bases. The CDR3 runs to 16 residues. From germline, CDR1 is SGHVS and CDR2 FQNEAQ. The CDR3 DNA follows: TGTGCCAGCAGCCCACCGGGACACGGGTCCGTGGAGACCCAGTACTTC. This translates into CASSPPGHGSVETQYF.

Note on this clonotype: The junction departs from germline at one end; a sequencing error may be responsible. This sequence joins TRBV28 and TRBJ2-1; no clear D gene. Per the germline V gene, CDR1 is MDHEN and CDR2 is SYDVKM. The CDR3 length is 16 residues. The CDR3 here is CASSPGVGSPYNVQSF. As DNA, the CDR3 is TGTGCCAGCTCACCCGGTGTCGGGTCACCCTACAATGTGCAGTCCTTC.

In the case of this clonotype: Because the CDR3 is missing its conserved closing phenylalanine or tryptophan, this is likely a read error. No DNA is shown, since the ends of the CDR3 on it are uncertain; the CDR3 is the one TCRdb lists. This rearrangement joins TRBV11-1 to TRBJ2-4; whether TRBD1, the table's D call, matches the DNA was not checked. Ends included, the CDR3 has 13 residues. From germline, CDR1 is SGHAT and CDR2 FQDESV (reference sequence). This CDR3 reads CASSSRTGNIHYL.

The V gene is TRBV12-3 or TRBV12-4, the J gene TRBJ1-2; D uncertain. The CDR3 has 12 residues. V was trimmed by 0 bases and J by 7 bases, leaving 6 bases between them. The CDR3 loop reads CASSLAVLGYTF. The CDR3 coding sequence is TGTGCCAGCAGTTTAGCAGTTCTTGGCTACACCTTC.

A few counts support this clonotype. Mismatch with germline at one junction end may stem from a read error. The chain couples TRBV30 to TRBJ1-1; TRBD1 is a possible D gene (5 bases). CDR3 length equals 12 residues. Germline V lookup: CDR1 GTSNPN, CDR2 SVGIG (reference sequence). Written as DNA, the CDR3 is TGTGCCCGGAGTGGGGGGAACACTGAAGCTTTCTTT. This encodes CARSGGNTEAFF. Combining the CDR3 with reference TRBV30 and TRBJ1-1 gives the whole variable domain SQTIHQWPATLVQPVGSPLSLECTVEGTSNPNLYWYRQAAGRGLQLLFYSVGIGQISSEVPQNLSASRPQDRQFILSSKKLLLSDSGFYLCARSGGNTEAFFGQGTRLTVV.

V is TRBV29-1 and J is TRBJ2-1, with a weak D call TRBD1 (5 bases). Trimming removed 5 bases from V and 15 bases from J, with 14 bases in between. Germline CDR1 reads SQVTM; CDR2 reads ANQGSEA. The CDR3 contains 10 residues. The CDR3 spells CSVLDSELFF. DNA of the CDR3: TGCAGCGTTCTTGACAGCGAACTGTTCTTC.

A remark on this clonotype: A clone one base away is much larger, so this may be a read error. J is TRBJ1-6 and V is TRBV10-1; tentatively, D is TRBD1 (5 bases). Trimming removed 6 bases from V and 10 bases from J, with 16 bases in between. The CDR3 is 14 amino acids. Per germline, CDR1 WNHNN and CDR2 SYGVQD (reference sequence). The CDR3 DNA reads TGCGCCAGCAGGACAGACAGTTTTGGGTCACCCCTCCACTTT. Its protein product is CASRTDSFGSPLHF.

For this clonotype: A much larger clone lies a single base off, so this may be a read error. Lacking the conserved final phenylalanine or tryptophan, this CDR3 likely reflects a read error. The chain recombines TRBV6-1 with TRBJ1-2; D may be TRBD1 (5 bases). In germline, CDR1 is MNHNS, CDR2 SASEGT. CDR3 size: 13 residues. Trimming removed 10 bases at V and 4 bases at J, with 16 bases between. CDR3 bases: TGTGCCACCTTGATAACCGACAGCTATGGCTACACCCTC. Protein: CATLITDSYGYTL.

The genes are TRBV6-4 and TRBJ1-5, with unresolved D. This CDR3 is 13 amino acids long. V was shortened by 6 bases and J by 4 bases, with 10 bases between the two germline ends. The germline gives CDR1 MRHNA, CDR2 SNTAGT. This CDR3 reads CASSAGPNQPQHF. CDR3 nucleotide sequence: TGTGCCAGCAGCGCCGGGCCTAATCAGCCCCAGCATTTT.

This chain links TRBV10-3 with TRBJ2-1; the D gene could be TRBD1 or TRBD2 (5 bases each). The CDR3 is made up of 14 amino acids. CDR1 and CDR2 from the germline V gene are ENHRY and SYGVKD. V gave up 8 bases and J gave up 1 base, with 12 bases separating them. The CDR3 sequence: CAIGGSGSYNEQFF. DNA of the CDR3: TGTGCCATCGGGGGATCCGGATCCTACAATGAGCAGTTCTTC.

This clonotype was seen many times. The chain has TRBV11-2 and TRBJ2-3; D possibly corresponds to TRBD1 (5 bases). CDR1 and CDR2 from the germline V gene are SGHAT and FQNNGV. Trimming left V 1 base short and J 0 bases short, with 8 bases between. There are 15 residues in the CDR3. The CDR3 region has the DNA TGTGCCAGCAGCTTAGGACAGCCCAGCACAGATACGCAGTATTTT. Protein: CASSLGQPSTDTQYF.

The V call is TRBV5-4, the J call TRBJ2-5, with 9 bases lining up with TRBD1. This CDR3 comprises 15 residues. Unmatched junction bases numbered 10, after V lost 6 bases and J lost 4 bases. Germline lookup yields CDR1 SGHNT and CDR2 YYREEE (reference sequence). The CDR3 is CASTTGTGRAETQYF. The CDR3 DNA reads as TGTGCCAGCACTACCGGGACAGGGAGAGCAGAGACCCAGTACTTC.

This clonotype was seen many times. This sequence joins TRBV6-1 and TRBJ2-7; possibly TRBD2 for D (5 bases). V lost 0 bases and J 2 bases, leaving 11 bases between the germline ends. The CDR3 loop spans 15 amino acids. Germline V gives CDR1 MNHNS, CDR2 SASEGT. CDR3 sequence reads: CASSEADGNTYEQYF. CDR3 nucleotides: TGTGCCAGCAGTGAAGCTGACGGGAATACCTACGAGCAGTACTTC.

A remark on this clonotype: This could be a read error, since a much larger clone is one nucleotide away. This sequence joins TRBV28 and TRBJ2-7; D ambiguous. The CDR3 runs to 12 residues. The V and J ends lost 1 base and 4 bases respectively, with 5 bases between them. Germline CDR1 MDHEN, CDR2 SYDVKM. CDR3: CASSLSIYEQYF. The CDR3 DNA reads TGTGCCAGCAGTTTATCGATTTACGAGCAGTACTTC. Drawing the rest from reference TRBV28 and TRBJ2-7, the complete variable domain is DVKVTQSSRYLVKRTGEKVFLECVQDMDHENMFWYRQDPGLGLRLIYFSYDVKMKEKGDIPEGYSVSREKKERFSLILESASTNQTSMYLCASSLSIYEQYFGPGTRLTVT.

In regard to this clonotype: A much more abundant neighbour one base away suggests this may be a read error. The chain uses TRBV12-3 or TRBV12-4 and TRBJ1-2, with D tentatively TRBD1 (5 bases). CDR3 length: 15 residues. V was clipped by 6 bases and J by 4 bases, with 18 bases between them. CDR3 nucleotide sequence: TGTGCCAGCAGATGGGCGCAGGGAGAGGGCTATGGCTACACCTTC. This gives the protein CASRWAQGEGYGYTF.

V gene TRBV12-3 or TRBV12-4 combines with J gene TRBJ2-1, with 8 bases aligning to TRBD1. V dropped 3 bases and J dropped 4; count of bases not matched to a gene: 5. The CDR3 spans 15 residues. The CDR3 spells CASSFHHRGYNEQFF. DNA of the CDR3: TGTGCCAGCAGTTTTCATCACAGGGGGTACAATGAGCAGTTCTTC.

This clonotype was counted once. The CDR3 does not end in the conserved phenylalanine or tryptophan, so this is likely a read error. V usage is TRBV11-2 and J usage is TRBJ2-3; D might be TRBD2 (5 bases). This CDR3 contains 12 residues. Per the germline V gene, CDR1 is SGHAT and CDR2 is FQNNGV. The V end was cut by 1 base, the J end by 9 bases, with 8 bases between. Here the CDR3 reads CASSLGGDTQYL. CDR3 nucleotides: TGTGCCAGCAGCTTAGGGGGAGACACGCAGTATTTG.

Comment on this clonotype: Sequence at one end of the junction differs from germline and may be a read error. The chain has TRBV14 and TRBJ2-1; 7 nucleotides match TRBD2. The CDR3 is 17 amino acids. Germline V gives CDR1 SGHDN, CDR2 FVKESK. The DNA of the CDR3 is TGTGCCAACAGCCAAGATCCCCTGGGAGGGATTTACAATGAGCAGTTCTTC. This codes for CANSQDPLGGIYNEQFF.

As to this clonotype: A read error may produce the germline difference seen at one junction end. This chain joins TRBV7-9 and TRBJ1-1; TRBD1 might be the D (6 bases). The CDR3 is 16 amino acids. Germline values: CDR1 SEHNR, CDR2 FQNEAQ (reference sequence). CDR3 in amino acids: CASSRGHIRSNTETFF. CDR3 in DNA: TGTGCCAGCAGCCGGGGGCACATTCGGTCGAACACTGAAACTTTCTTT.